This TCR beta chain is from a study of T-cell memory formation after mild COVID-19 (dated by TCRdb to the early 2020s). Notes on the research overall: TCR sequence clusters from the two donors were largely donor specific. Longitudinal TCRalpha and TCRbeta repertoire sequencing tracked T-cell clones expanding and contracting after mild COVID-19 in two donors. Two young, previously healthy adult volunteers, one female and one male, were included in the cohort. The full study reports these points: SARS-CoV-2 specificity of the second-wave clones peaking on day 37 was not confirmed. The detection of some responding clones in pre-infection memory suggests that pre-existing cross-reactive memory T cells joined the SARS-CoV-2 response. Contracting CD4+ clones were located mainly in the CM and EM memory subsets, whereas CD8+ clones were found to be enriched in EMRA. The study covered only a couple of mild cases, and larger cohorts including severe cases with pre-infection samples were considered necessary. From day 15 to 85, contracting clones showed balanced CD4/CD8 phenotypes, whereas a second wave of clones that expanded from day 15 to 37 leaned towards CD4+.

Ficoll-Paque density gradient centrifugation was used to isolate PBMCs. The run used an Illumina NovaSeq 6000. TCRalpha and TCRbeta cDNA libraries were constructed by 5'RACE with constant-segment primers, with sample barcodes and unique molecular identifiers being introduced. RNA was extracted from every sample with Trizol reagent. Library amplification was performed in two PCR steps, and a second sample barcode and Illumina TruSeq adapters were introduced in the second step. Sequencing of libraries was performed on an Illumina NovaSeq with 2 x 150 bp paired-end reads. The paper's processing steps were these. The reads were demultiplexed and collapsed into UMI-guided consensus sequences using migec v1.2.7. Using mixcr v2.1.11, UMI consensuses were aligned to TRA and TRB V and J templates and then assembled into clonotypes. A clonotype was counted as expanded or contracted only if both edgeR and NoisET called the change significant, with noise models trained on biological replicates. For edgeR calls, the thresholds were a false discovery rate-adjusted p below 0.01 and a log2 fold-change of 1. As an exploratory analysis of dynamics, max-normalized trajectories of the 1000 most abundant clonotypes were examined by PCA with hierarchical clustering. Separately sequenced CD4+ and CD8+ repertoires were used to assign the CD4 or CD8 phenotype of responding clones. In-frame beta chains were kept once TCRdb had trimmed the public reads at Q25 with fastp and called clones with MiXCR. Identical CDR3 proteins give one entry, which carries the most common genes and DNA. TCRdb, not the authors, supplied the V and J calls. The sample table lists more than 400,000 distinct CDR3 sequences, roughly 18% of them with a count of one. The ten largest clones add up to roughly an eighth of the sample.

This clonotype has at least ten counts. The target of this receptor is not known. No clone much larger than this one lies a single base away; base qualities are absent. The CDR3 has 15 amino acids, counting the end cysteine and phenylalanine. Kept here is only the CDR3 DNA, which spans 45 bases and is read in frame from base 1. The trim is 2 bases for V and 2 bases for J, with a gap of 11 bases between the germline ends. This TCR was recovered from an adult woman who had mild COVID-19 (a few samples of this study predate the infection). The sample titles of this study are shuffled in the database, so cell type and time point are left out; the donor was told from shared clones. The specimen was PBMCs or a T cell subset sorted from them (not recorded which). The rearrangement combines TRBV12-3 or TRBV12-4 with TRBJ2-3; no D gene call is confident. The CDR3 region: CASSLRAQLTDTQYF. The DNA sequence is given as TGTGCCAGCAGTTTAAGGGCACAGCTCACAGATACGCAGTATTTT.